The entry that follows covers one TCR beta chain sequence. The CDR3 is made up of 20 amino acids. After removal of 5 bases from V and 5 bases from J, the junction contained 23 bases not matched to a gene. Germline loops: CDR1 SGHVS, CDR2 FQNEAQ. The data originate from a study of blood T cell repertoires in COVID-19. The study recruited people aged about 18 to 90 years across around 24 US areas. Under the authors' procedure: From reference gene primer amplification, estimates of nucleated cell counts were derived. Here immunoSEQ multiplex PCR was the method, and the copy in TCRdb shows in-frame clones only, minus some. That table furnishes V, J and clone size, whereas the DNA furnished D and trimming. This sample carries more than 200,000 clones, 80% to 90% of them seen once, and the ten largest clones take 4.1%.

This sequence was found in a woman under 40 who had recovered from COVID-19. The sequenced sample consisted of PBMCs or T cells enriched from blood (not recorded which). The chain recombines TRBV7-8 with TRBJ2-1; 8 bases fit TRBD1. The CDR3 region has the DNA TGTGCCAGCAGCCACAACCGGGACAGGTATGAAGCCGCACTAAACAATGAGCAGTTCTTC. Encoded protein: CASSHNRDRYEAALNNEQFF.